The source of this TCR beta chain is a study of blood T cell repertoires in COVID-19. Background on the study: Acute and convalescent COVID-19 specimens originated in the United States, Italy and Spain. T cells, B-cell-depleted T cells, or PBMCs provided the cDNA or gDNA that served as material.

Per the study methods: Estimation of nucleated cell counts was performed using reference gene primer amplification. Clones were sequenced by immunoSEQ multiplex PCR, and TCRdb holds only the in-frame ones, with some missing. The V and J calls and clone size are taken from that table; D and trimming were inferred from the DNA. Of 100,000 to 120,000 clones in the sample, about 88% are singletons; the top ten hold under 9%. Germline V gene sequence: CDR1 SGHKS, CDR2 YYEKEE (reference sequence). The V segment lost 1 base and the J segment 9 bases; nucleotides outside the gene matches: 13. The CDR3 runs 16 residues.

Sequencing was done on a sample of peripheral blood. This chain links TRBV5-5 with TRBJ2-1, with 7 bases matching TRBD1. This clonotype was sampled from an older woman who had recovered from COVID-19. The chain's CDR3 is CASSLWNRGSEGEQFF. In DNA form, the CDR3 reads TGTGCCAGCAGCTTGTGGAACAGGGGTTCCGAGGGTGAGCAGTTCTTC.